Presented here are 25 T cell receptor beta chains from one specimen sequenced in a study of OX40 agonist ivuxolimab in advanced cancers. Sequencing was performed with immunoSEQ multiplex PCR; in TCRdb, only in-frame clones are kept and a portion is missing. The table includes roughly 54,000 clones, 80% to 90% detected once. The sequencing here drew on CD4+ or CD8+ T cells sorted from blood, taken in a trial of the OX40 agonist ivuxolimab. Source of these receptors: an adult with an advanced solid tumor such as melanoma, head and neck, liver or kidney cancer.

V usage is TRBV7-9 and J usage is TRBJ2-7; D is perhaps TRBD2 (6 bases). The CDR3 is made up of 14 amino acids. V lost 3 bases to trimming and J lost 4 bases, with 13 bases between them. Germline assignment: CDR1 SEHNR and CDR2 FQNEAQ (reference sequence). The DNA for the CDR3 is TGTGCCAGCAGCTTCGAGCGGGTCGGTTACGAGCAGTACTTC. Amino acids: CASSFERVGYEQYF.

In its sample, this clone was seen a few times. The CDR3 loop is CASSLVKAMNTEAFF. CDR3 bases: TGCGCCAGCAGCTTGGTGAAAGCTATGAACACTGAAGCTTTCTTT. V is TRBV5-1 and J is TRBJ1-1; D is unclear. CDR1 SGHRS and CDR2 YFSETQ come from the germline V gene. V was trimmed by 0 bases and J by 0 bases, leaving 9 bases between them. This CDR3 region has 15 residues.

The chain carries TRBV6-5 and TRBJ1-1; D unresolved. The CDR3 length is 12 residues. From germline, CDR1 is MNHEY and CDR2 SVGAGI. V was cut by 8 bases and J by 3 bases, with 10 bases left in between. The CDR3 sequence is CASPPDYTEAFF. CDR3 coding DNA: TGTGCCAGCCCCCCCGACTACACTGAAGCTTTCTTT.

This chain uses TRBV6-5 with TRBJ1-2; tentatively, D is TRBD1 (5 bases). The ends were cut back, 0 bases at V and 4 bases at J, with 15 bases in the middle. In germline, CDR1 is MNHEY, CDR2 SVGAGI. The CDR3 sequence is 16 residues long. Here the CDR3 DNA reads TGTGCCAGCAGTTACTCGACCTCGGGACGGATCTATGGCTACACCTTC. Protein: CASSYSTSGRIYGYTF.

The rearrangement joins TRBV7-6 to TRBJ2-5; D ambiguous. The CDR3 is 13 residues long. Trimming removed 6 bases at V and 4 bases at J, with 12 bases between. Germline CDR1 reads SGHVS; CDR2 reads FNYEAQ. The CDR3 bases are TGTGCCAGCAGTCGTAGTTCCTCAGAGACCCAGTACTTC. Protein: CASSRSSSETQYF.

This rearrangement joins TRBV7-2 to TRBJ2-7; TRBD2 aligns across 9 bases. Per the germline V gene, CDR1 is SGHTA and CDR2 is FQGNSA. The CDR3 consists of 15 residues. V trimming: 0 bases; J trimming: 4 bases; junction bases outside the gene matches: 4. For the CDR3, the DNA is TGTGCCAGCAGCTTAGCTAGCGGGAGTACGTACGAGCAGTACTTC. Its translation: CASSLASGSTYEQYF.

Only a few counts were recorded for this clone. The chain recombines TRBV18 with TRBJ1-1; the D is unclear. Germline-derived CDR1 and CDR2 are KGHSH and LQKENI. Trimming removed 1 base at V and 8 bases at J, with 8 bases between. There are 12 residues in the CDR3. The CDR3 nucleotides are TGTGCCAGCTCACCACAACTGGGGGAAGCTTTCTTT. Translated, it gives CASSPQLGEAFF.

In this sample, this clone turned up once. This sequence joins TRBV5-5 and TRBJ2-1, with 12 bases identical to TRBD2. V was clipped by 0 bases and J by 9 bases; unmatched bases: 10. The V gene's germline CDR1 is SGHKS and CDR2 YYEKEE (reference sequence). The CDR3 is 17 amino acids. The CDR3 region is CASSLVASGRALGEQFF. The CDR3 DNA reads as TGTGCCAGCAGCTTGGTGGCTAGCGGGAGGGCCTTGGGTGAGCAGTTCTTC. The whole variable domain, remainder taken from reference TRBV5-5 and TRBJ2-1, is DAGVTQSPTHLIKTRGQQVTLRCSPISGHKSVSWYQQVLGQGPQFIFQYYEKEERGRGNFPDRFSARQFPNYSSELNVNALLLGDSALYLCASSLVASGRALGEQFFGPGTRLTVL.

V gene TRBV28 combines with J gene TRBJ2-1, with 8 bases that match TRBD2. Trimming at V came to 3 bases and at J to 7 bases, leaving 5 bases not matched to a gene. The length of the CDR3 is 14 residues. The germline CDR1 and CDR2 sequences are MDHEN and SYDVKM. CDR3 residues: CASSLGSGSNEQFF. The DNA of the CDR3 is TGTGCCAGCAGTTTGGGGAGCGGGAGTAATGAGCAGTTCTTC.

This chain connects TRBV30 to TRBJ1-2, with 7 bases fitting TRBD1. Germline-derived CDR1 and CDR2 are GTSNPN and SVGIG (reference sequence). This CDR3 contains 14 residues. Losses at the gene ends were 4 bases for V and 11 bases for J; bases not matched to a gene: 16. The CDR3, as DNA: TGTGCCTGGACCCGGGACAGCGGTTTGATGGGATACACCTTC. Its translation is CAWTRDSGLMGYTF.

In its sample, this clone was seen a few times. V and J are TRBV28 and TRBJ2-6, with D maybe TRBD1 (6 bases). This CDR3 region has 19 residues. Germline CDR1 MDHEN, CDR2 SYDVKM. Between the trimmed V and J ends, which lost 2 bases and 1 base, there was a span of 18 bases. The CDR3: CASSLGWAGVRSGANVLTF. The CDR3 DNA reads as TGTGCCAGCAGTTTAGGGTGGGCAGGGGTACGATCTGGGGCCAACGTCCTGACTTTC.

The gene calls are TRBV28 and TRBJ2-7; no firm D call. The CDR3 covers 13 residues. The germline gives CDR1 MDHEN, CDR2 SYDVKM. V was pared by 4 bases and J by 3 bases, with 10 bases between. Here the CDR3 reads CASSSPSLYEQYF. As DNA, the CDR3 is TGTGCCAGCAGTTCCCCTAGTCTCTACGAGCAGTACTTC.

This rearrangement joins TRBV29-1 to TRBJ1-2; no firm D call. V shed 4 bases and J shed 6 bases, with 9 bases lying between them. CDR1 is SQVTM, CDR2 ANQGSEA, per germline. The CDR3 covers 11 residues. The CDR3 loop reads CSVGAGDGYTF. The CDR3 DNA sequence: TGCAGCGTTGGCGCGGGAGATGGCTACACCTTC.

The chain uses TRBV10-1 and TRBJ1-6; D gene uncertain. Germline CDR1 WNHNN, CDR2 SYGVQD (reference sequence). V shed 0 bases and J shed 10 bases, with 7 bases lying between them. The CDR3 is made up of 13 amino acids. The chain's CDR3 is CASSESGSSPLHF. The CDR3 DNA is TGCGCCAGCAGTGAGTCGGGTAGCTCACCCCTCCACTTT.

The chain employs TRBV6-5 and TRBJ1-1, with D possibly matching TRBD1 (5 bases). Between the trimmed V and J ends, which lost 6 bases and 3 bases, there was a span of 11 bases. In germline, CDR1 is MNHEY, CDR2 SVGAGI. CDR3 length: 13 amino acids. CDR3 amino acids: CASSRSGYTEAFF. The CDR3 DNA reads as TGTGCCAGCAGCCGATCAGGGTACACTGAAGCTTTCTTT.

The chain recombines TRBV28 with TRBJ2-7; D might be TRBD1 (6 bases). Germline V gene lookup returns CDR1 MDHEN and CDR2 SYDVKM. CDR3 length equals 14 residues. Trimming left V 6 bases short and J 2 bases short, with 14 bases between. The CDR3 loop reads CASRPTGSTYEQYF. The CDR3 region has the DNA TGTGCCAGCAGGCCGACAGGCAGTACCTACGAGCAGTACTTC.

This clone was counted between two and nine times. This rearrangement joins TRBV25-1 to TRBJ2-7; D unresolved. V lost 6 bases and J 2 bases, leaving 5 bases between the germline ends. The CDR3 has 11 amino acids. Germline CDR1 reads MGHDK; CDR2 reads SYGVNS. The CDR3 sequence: CASRVTYEQYF. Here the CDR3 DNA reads TGTGCCAGCAGAGTTACCTACGAGCAGTACTTC.

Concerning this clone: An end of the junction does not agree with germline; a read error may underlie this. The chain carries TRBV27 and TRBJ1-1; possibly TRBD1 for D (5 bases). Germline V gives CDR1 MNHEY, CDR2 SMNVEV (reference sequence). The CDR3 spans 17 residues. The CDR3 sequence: CANSFVWWGGNNTEAFF. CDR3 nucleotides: TGTGCCAACAGTTTTGTCTGGTGGGGGGGGAACAACACTGAAGCTTTCTTT.

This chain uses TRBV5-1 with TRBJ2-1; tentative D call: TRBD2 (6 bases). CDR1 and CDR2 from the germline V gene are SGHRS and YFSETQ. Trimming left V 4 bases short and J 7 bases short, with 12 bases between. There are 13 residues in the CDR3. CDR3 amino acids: CASSPRLVNEQFF. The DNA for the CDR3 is TGCGCCAGCAGCCCCCGACTAGTAAATGAGCAGTTCTTC.

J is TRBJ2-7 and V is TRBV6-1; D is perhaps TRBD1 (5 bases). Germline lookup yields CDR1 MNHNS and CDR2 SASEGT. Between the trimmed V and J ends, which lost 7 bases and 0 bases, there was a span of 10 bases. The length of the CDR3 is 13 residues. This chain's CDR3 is CASMTVNSYEQYF. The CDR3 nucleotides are TGTGCCAGCATGACAGTTAACTCCTACGAGCAGTACTTC.

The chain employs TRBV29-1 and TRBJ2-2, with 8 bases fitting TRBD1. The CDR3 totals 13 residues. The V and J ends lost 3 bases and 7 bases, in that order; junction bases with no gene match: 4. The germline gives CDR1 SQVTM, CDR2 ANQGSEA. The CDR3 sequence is CSVDRGLGGELFF. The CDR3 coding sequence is TGCAGCGTTGACAGGGGGCTGGGCGGGGAGCTGTTTTTT.

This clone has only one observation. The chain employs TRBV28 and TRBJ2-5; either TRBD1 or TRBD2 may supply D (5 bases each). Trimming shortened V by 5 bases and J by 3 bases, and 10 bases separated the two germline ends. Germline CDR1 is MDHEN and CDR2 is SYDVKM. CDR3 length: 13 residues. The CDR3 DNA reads TGTGCCAGCAGTCCCGGGACCAAAGAGACCCAGTACTTC. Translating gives CASSPGTKETQYF. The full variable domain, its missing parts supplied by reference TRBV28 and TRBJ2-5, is DVKVTQSSRYLVKRTGEKVFLECVQDMDHENMFWYRQDPGLGLRLIYFSYDVKMKEKGDIPEGYSVSREKKERFSLILESASTNQTSMYLCASSPGTKETQYFGPGTRLLVL.

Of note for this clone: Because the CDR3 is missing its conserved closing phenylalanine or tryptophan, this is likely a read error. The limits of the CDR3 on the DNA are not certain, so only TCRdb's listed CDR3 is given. CDR3 sequence reads: CASRATGEKFL. V is TRBV12-1 and J is TRBJ1-1; the D call in the table, TRBD1, was not verified against the DNA. TRBV12-1 represents a pseudogene. 11 amino acids form the CDR3, both terminal residues included.

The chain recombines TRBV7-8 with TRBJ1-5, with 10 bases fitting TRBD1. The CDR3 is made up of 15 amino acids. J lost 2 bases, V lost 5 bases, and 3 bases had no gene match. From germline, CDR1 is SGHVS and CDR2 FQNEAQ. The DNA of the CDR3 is TGTGCCAGCAGCCCCGGGACAGGGGGCAATCAGCCCCAGCATTTT. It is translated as CASSPGTGGNQPQHF.

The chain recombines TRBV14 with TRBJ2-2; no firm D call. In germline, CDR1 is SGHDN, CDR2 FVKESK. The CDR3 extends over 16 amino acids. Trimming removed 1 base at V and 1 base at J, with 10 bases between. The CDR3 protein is CASSQVKGVNTGELFF. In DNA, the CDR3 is TGTGCCAGCAGCCAAGTGAAAGGAGTGAACACCGGGGAGCTGTTTTTT.